The 28 T cell receptor beta chains listed next were all sequenced from one sample in a study of patients and donors after allogeneic stem cell transplantation. A single record per CDR3 protein comes from TCRdb applying MiXCR to the RT-PCR reads. The sample includes about 160,000 distinct CDR3 sequences, over 30% of them seen just once. Sequencing was done on a sample of blood, either unsorted or a sorted T cell fraction (not recorded which). The receptors were sampled from a human donor who was either an allogeneic HSCT recipient or a stem cell or donor lymphocyte infusion donor (not recorded which). It is not recorded whose cells these are; they may come from a transplant donor.

In its sample, this clonotype was seen a few times. This sequence joins TRBV7-2 and TRBJ2-5, with 13 bases aligning to TRBD2. J gave up 2 bases and V 5 bases, and 11 bases lay outside the gene matches. Per germline, CDR1 SGHTA and CDR2 FQGNSA. The CDR3 runs to 18 residues. DNA for the CDR3: TGTGCCAGCAGCCCTAACGGACTAGCGGGGGTTTTTCAAGAGACCCAGTACTTC. It is translated as CASSPNGLAGVFQETQYF.

This clonotype was seen just once. The J gene is TRBJ1-2, the V gene TRBV28; D remains ambiguous. Per germline, CDR1 MDHEN and CDR2 SYDVKM. Trimming removed 8 bases from V and 0 bases from J, with 13 bases in between. The CDR3 totals 14 residues. CDR3 coding DNA: TGTGCCAGCTCCTGGACGGATGCTAACTATGGCTACACCTTC. This translates into CASSWTDANYGYTF.

This clonotype was seen more than once but under ten times. This chain uses TRBV12-3 or TRBV12-4 with TRBJ1-5; D is undetermined. V lost 1 base and J 10 bases, leaving 17 bases between the germline ends. The CDR3 is 15 amino acids. The CDR3 protein is CASSLGHPLVRPQHF. CDR3 nucleotides: TGTGCCAGCAGTTTAGGGCACCCTTTGGTCCGTCCCCAGCATTTT.

The chain is built from TRBV5-1 and TRBJ2-7; TRBD1 matches 8 bases. The CDR3 consists of 14 residues. V lost 0 bases to trimming and J lost 5 bases; unmatched junction nucleotides: 4. The germline gives CDR1 SGHRS, CDR2 YFSETQ. CDR3 DNA sequence: TGCGCCAGCAGCTTGGGACAGGGGTCACACGAGCAGTACTTC. This gives the protein CASSLGQGSHEQYF.

The chain joins TRBV12-3 or TRBV12-4 to TRBJ1-5; possibly TRBD1 for D (5 bases). The CDR3 loop spans 15 amino acids. V was pared by 3 bases and J by 2 bases, with 11 bases between. CDR3 in amino acids: CASSLDTWGNQPQHF. As DNA, the CDR3 is TGTGCCAGCAGTTTGGACACCTGGGGCAATCAGCCCCAGCATTTT.

The chain links TRBV20-1 to TRBJ2-3, with D possibly TRBD2 on 6 matching bases. Germline V gene data show CDR1 as DFQATT and CDR2 as SNEGSKA (reference sequence). Trimming took off 6 bases at V and 0 bases at J, with 16 bases between the two ends. The CDR3 runs to 15 residues. This CDR3 reads CSADYIGGSTDTQYF. The CDR3 DNA follows: TGCAGTGCCGACTATATTGGGGGGAGCACAGATACGCAGTATTTT.

The chain is built from TRBV28 and TRBJ2-5; TRBD1 might be the D (5 bases). Trimming pared 3 bases from V and 5 bases from J, leaving 16 bases between. Per the germline V gene, CDR1 is MDHEN and CDR2 is SYDVKM. The CDR3 contains 15 residues. This CDR3 is CASSFHPGPGETQYF. CDR3 DNA sequence: TGTGCCAGCAGTTTTCACCCGGGCCCAGGGGAGACCCAGTACTTC.

The chain joins TRBV6-1 to TRBJ1-4, with D uncertain. Trimming stripped 6 bases from V and 8 bases from J, with 16 bases between. Germline CDR1 is MNHNS and CDR2 is SASEGT. CDR3 size: 14 residues. The CDR3 region is CASSPGPKQEKLFF. CDR3 sequence (DNA): TGTGCCAGCAGCCCCGGACCAAAGCAGGAAAAACTGTTTTTT.

This clonotype is a singleton in its sample. The chain carries TRBV20-1 and TRBJ1-1, with D possibly TRBD1 on 5 matching bases. CDR3 size: 13 residues. Germline V gene sequence: CDR1 DFQATT, CDR2 SNEGSKA (reference sequence). Trimming pared 6 bases from V and 5 bases from J, leaving 16 bases between. CDR3 DNA sequence: TGCAGTGCCTCAACCCCAGGGTTGACTGAAGCTTTCTTT. This sequence encodes CSASTPGLTEAFF.

This clonotype appeared a few times. This chain links TRBV7-9 with TRBJ1-2, with 10 bases lining up with TRBD1. CDR1 is SEHNR and CDR2 is FQNEAQ in the germline V gene (reference sequence). V lost 3 bases and J lost 0; bases outside the gene matches: 7. This CDR3 spans 17 amino acids. CDR3 nucleotides: TGTGCCAGCAGCTTCCGGGACAGGGGATCGACTAACTATGGCTACACCTTC. This translates into CASSFRDRGSTNYGYTF.

This clonotype was observed once. This chain connects TRBV7-6 to TRBJ1-3; D remains ambiguous. There are 15 residues in the CDR3. V was trimmed by 6 bases and J by 0 bases, leaving 12 bases between them. CDR1 and CDR2 from the germline V gene are SGHVS and FNYEAQ. The CDR3 here is CASSSDPRSGNTIYF. In DNA form, the CDR3 reads TGTGCCAGCAGTAGCGACCCCCGCTCTGGAAACACCATATATTTT.

V is TRBV3-1 and J is TRBJ2-3, with 11 bases that match TRBD2. The CDR3 is made up of 17 amino acids. J gave up 5 bases and V 4 bases, and 11 bases lay outside the gene matches. The germline gives CDR1 LGHDT, CDR2 YNNKEL (reference sequence). CDR3 coding DNA: TGTGCCAGCAGCCGGACTAGCGGGTCCCGGGCCGAAGATACGCAGTATTTT. This encodes CASSRTSGSRAEDTQYF.

This clonotype was detected only a few times. The chain joins TRBV2 to TRBJ1-1; a weak D match, TRBD1 (5 bases). Germline CDR1 SNHLY, CDR2 FYNNEI. V was trimmed by 7 bases and J by 2 bases, leaving 8 bases between them. This CDR3 region has 12 residues. The CDR3 nucleotides read TGTGCCAGCATAGACAGCAACACTGAAGCTTTCTTT. It encodes CASIDSNTEAFF.

This clonotype was observed a handful of times. CDR3 DNA: TGTGCCAGCAGCGTTCAGGGTCCCTACAATGAGCAGTTCTTC. This gives the protein CASSVQGPYNEQFF. The rearrangement joins TRBV9 to TRBJ2-1; weak D call: TRBD1 (5 bases). Trimming cost V 2 bases and J 2 bases, with 8 bases left between them. The CDR3 covers 14 residues. Germline lookup yields CDR1 SGDLS and CDR2 YYNGEE.

This chain links TRBV27 with TRBJ1-6, with unresolved D. This CDR3 region has 14 residues. V lost 5 bases and J lost 9, with 14 bases in between. CDR1 is MNHEY and CDR2 is SMNVEV in the germline V gene (reference sequence). CDR3 bases: TGTGCCAGCAGTGATAGGGTCCAAATTTCACCCCTCCACTTT. Encoded protein: CASSDRVQISPLHF.

V and J are TRBV6-4 and TRBJ2-7; 7 bases are shared with TRBD1. J gave up 2 bases and V 3 bases, and 7 bases lay outside the gene matches. The germline CDR1 and CDR2 sequences are MRHNA and SNTAGT. The CDR3 runs to 15 residues. The CDR3 DNA reads TGTGCCAGCAGTGATTGGACAGGCCAACCCTACGAGCAGTACGTC. Protein product: CASSDWTGQPYEQYV.

The chain carries TRBV4-1 and TRBJ2-3, with D perhaps matching TRBD2 (6 bases). The CDR3 has 16 residues. From germline, CDR1 is MGHRA and CDR2 YSYEKL. Trimming removed 3 bases from V and 0 bases from J, with 13 bases in between. As DNA, the CDR3 is TGCGCCAGCAGCCACGTAGGGCGGGGCAGCACAGATACGCAGTATTTT. It is translated as CASSHVGRGSTDTQYF.

This clonotype was counted only a few times. This rearrangement joins TRBV6-2 or TRBV6-3 to TRBJ1-1; the D gene is possibly TRBD1 (5 bases). V was pared by 5 bases and J by 6 bases, with 13 bases between. Germline-derived CDR1 and CDR2 are MNHEY and SVGEGT. CDR3 size: 13 residues. The CDR3 bases are TGTGCCAGCAGTGAGGGGCCGTCACCTGAAGCTTTCTTT. The encoded protein is CASSEGPSPEAFF.

The sample holds many counts of this clonotype. The chain links TRBV2 to TRBJ1-2; D ambiguous. Germline V gives CDR1 SNHLY, CDR2 FYNNEI. V was pared by 1 base and J by 0 bases, with 12 bases between. The CDR3 covers 16 residues. CDR3 coding DNA: TGTGCCAGCAGTGAAGAGACACCAAGAGCTAACTATGGCTACACCTTC. Protein: CASSEETPRANYGYTF.

The chain combines TRBV12-5 with TRBJ1-1; 8 nucleotides match TRBD1. The V segment lost 1 base and the J segment 3 bases; nucleotides outside the gene matches: 4. The CDR3 loop spans 15 amino acids. CDR1 LGHNT and CDR2 FRNRAP come from the germline V gene. For the CDR3, the DNA is TGTGCTAGTGGTTTGGCCTCGGGACAGGACACTGAAGCTTTCTTT. This codes for CASGLASGQDTEAFF.

The chain employs TRBV6-2 or TRBV6-3 and TRBJ1-5, with 7 bases matching TRBD1. The CDR3 totals 16 residues. V was clipped by 3 bases and J by 3 bases; unmatched bases: 8. The germline V gene encodes CDR1 MNHEY and CDR2 SVGEGT. In nucleotides, the CDR3 is TGTGCCAGCAGTTATCTAAACGACAGGGCCAATCAGCCCCAGCATTTT. Translation gives CASSYLNDRANQPQHF.

As concerns this clonotype: At one end the junction does not follow the germline gene, possibly because of a read error. CDR3 sequence reads: CASSIGTSASEQFF. The CDR3, as DNA: TGTGCTAGCAGCATCGGGACTAGCGCCTCCGAGCAGTTCTTC. The rearrangement joins TRBV9 to TRBJ2-1, with 10 bases matching TRBD2. The germline CDR1 and CDR2 sequences are SGDLS and YYNGEE. The CDR3 is made up of 14 amino acids.

This clonotype was seen a few times. This chain links TRBV6-5 with TRBJ2-3; D ambiguous. CDR1 and CDR2 from the germline V gene are MNHEY and SVGAGI. The V gene lost 5 bases and the J gene lost 7 bases, with 7 bases spanning the gap. This CDR3 contains 11 residues. The CDR3 loop is CASSTLNTQYF. In nucleotides, the CDR3 is TGTGCCAGCAGTACTTTGAATACGCAGTATTTT.

This chain joins TRBV4-2 and TRBJ2-1; 9 bases line up with TRBD1. CDR3 length: 16 amino acids. V shed 3 bases and J 4 bases; nucleotides not matched to a gene: 7. From germline, CDR1 is LGHNA and CDR2 YNFKEQ. CDR3 amino acids: CASSQPGTGPYNEQFF. The DNA of the CDR3 is TGTGCCAGCAGCCAGCCCGGGACAGGGCCTTACAATGAGCAGTTCTTC.

This rearrangement joins TRBV4-3 to TRBJ1-2; D ambiguous. Germline CDR1 is LGHNA and CDR2 is YSLEER. The CDR3 extends over 14 amino acids. V dropped 0 bases and J dropped 4 bases, with 9 bases sitting between them. The CDR3 region is CASSQDSGPYGYTF. The CDR3 DNA reads as TGCGCCAGCAGCCAAGATTCGGGTCCCTATGGCTACACCTTC.

The chain joins TRBV9 to TRBJ1-5; no definite D call. From germline, CDR1 is SGDLS and CDR2 YYNGEE. The CDR3 consists of 14 residues. Deletions cut 4 bases from V and 9 bases from J, with 17 bases between. CDR3 residues: CASSFRTDQGPQHF. The DNA for the CDR3 is TGTGCCAGCAGCTTTAGGACCGACCAAGGGCCCCAGCATTTT.

The chain is built from TRBV9 and TRBJ1-1; tentative D call: TRBD1 (5 bases). Looked up from germline, CDR1 is SGDLS and CDR2 is YYNGEE. V was clipped by 7 bases and J by 0 bases, with 19 bases between them. The CDR3 is made up of 16 amino acids. The CDR3 coding sequence is TGTGCCAGCCTGGGACGGATCCCGAATATGAACACTGAAGCTTTCTTT. This sequence encodes CASLGRIPNMNTEAFF.

The CDR3, as DNA: TGTGCCAGCAGCTTAGGACAGGGAGGCAGCTCCTATAATTCACCCCTCCACTTT. Protein: CASSLGQGGSSYNSPLHF. The gene calls are TRBV7-6 and TRBJ1-6; TRBD1 agrees at 7 bases. CDR1 SGHVS and CDR2 FNYEAQ come from the germline V gene. Losses at the gene ends were 1 base for V and 0 bases for J; bases not matched to a gene: 6. The CDR3 covers 18 residues.